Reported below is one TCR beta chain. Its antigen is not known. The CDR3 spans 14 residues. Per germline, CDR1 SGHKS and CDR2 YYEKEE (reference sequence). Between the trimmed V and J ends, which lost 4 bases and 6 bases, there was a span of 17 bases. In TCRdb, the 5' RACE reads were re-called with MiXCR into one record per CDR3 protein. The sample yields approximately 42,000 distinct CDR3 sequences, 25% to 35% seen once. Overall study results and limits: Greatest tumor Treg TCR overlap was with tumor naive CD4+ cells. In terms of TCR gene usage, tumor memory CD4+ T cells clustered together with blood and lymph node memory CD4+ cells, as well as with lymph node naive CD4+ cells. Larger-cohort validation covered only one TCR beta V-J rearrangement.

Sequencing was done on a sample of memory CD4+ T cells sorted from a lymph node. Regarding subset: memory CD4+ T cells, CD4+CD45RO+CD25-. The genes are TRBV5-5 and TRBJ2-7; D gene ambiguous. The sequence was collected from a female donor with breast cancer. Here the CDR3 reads CASSPTILGGEQYF. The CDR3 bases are TGTGCCAGCAGCCCCACCATCCTAGGTGGCGAGCAGTACTTC.